These 21 T cell receptor beta chains originate from one sample sequenced in a study of OX40 agonist ivuxolimab in advanced cancers. Clones were read by immunoSEQ multiplex PCR, and TCRdb kept only the in-frame ones, dropping some. This table holds roughly 92,000 clones, more than 75% found once. Specimen: CD4+ or CD8+ T cells sorted from blood, collected in a trial of the OX40 agonist ivuxolimab. The receptors derive from an adult with an advanced solid tumor such as melanoma, head and neck, liver or kidney cancer.

J is TRBJ2-3 and V is TRBV11-3, with a weak D call TRBD1 (5 bases). Trimming shortened V by 1 base and J by 2 bases, and 13 bases separated the two germline ends. This CDR3 contains 16 residues. CDR1 and CDR2 from the germline V gene are SGHNT and YENEEA. CDR3 protein: CASSLGITTDTDTQYF. The CDR3 nucleotides read TGTGCCAGCAGCTTAGGGATTACGACAGACACAGATACGCAGTATTTT.

The V and J genes are TRBV6-5 and TRBJ2-7, with D perhaps matching TRBD2 (6 bases). This CDR3 is built from 13 residues. Trimming removed 6 bases from V and 3 bases from J, with 12 bases in between. From germline, CDR1 is MNHEY and CDR2 SVGAGI. The CDR3 bases are TGTGCCAGCAGGGCGACTAGTAGCTACGAGCAGTACTTC. Residues: CASRATSSYEQYF.

CDR3 protein: CASSFSDTQYF. The CDR3 coding sequence is TGTGCCAGCAGCTTCTCAGATACGCAGTATTTT. This sequence joins TRBV7-9 and TRBJ2-3, with D unresolved. Trimming left V 3 bases short and J 4 bases short, with 2 bases between. CDR3 length: 11 residues. Looked up from germline, CDR1 is SEHNR and CDR2 is FQNEAQ (reference sequence).

The V call is TRBV4-1, the J call TRBJ1-2, with D perhaps matching TRBD1 (6 bases). CDR1 is MGHRA, CDR2 YSYEKL, per germline. V shed 1 base and J shed 8 bases, with 11 bases lying between them. There are 13 residues in the CDR3. CDR3 in DNA: TGCGCCAGCAGCCAAGGGGTTGGGGGCGGCTACACCTTC. Its translation is CASSQGVGGGYTF.

CDR3 region: CASSLQGAPGANVLTF. The CDR3 region has the DNA TGTGCCAGCAGCTTACAGGGGGCGCCTGGGGCCAACGTCCTGACTTTC. This chain connects TRBV11-2 to TRBJ2-6; 8 bases align to TRBD1. This CDR3 comprises 16 residues. Germline V gene data show CDR1 as SGHAT and CDR2 as FQNNGV. The junction had 2 bases not matched to a gene; V was cut back by 2 bases and J by 2 bases.

The genes are TRBV7-9 and TRBJ2-5; 10 positions match TRBD2. V gave up 5 bases and J gave up 4 bases; unmatched junction bases: 10. The CDR3 loop spans 16 amino acids. The germline V gene has CDR1 SEHNR and CDR2 FQNEAQ (reference sequence). The CDR3 here is CASSPSGLAVVETQYF. The CDR3 DNA reads as TGTGCCAGCAGCCCCTCCGGACTAGCGGTCGTAGAGACCCAGTACTTC.

This chain uses TRBV6-5 with TRBJ1-4; no clear D. Germline lookup yields CDR1 MNHEY and CDR2 SVGAGI. This CDR3 spans 13 amino acids. V was cut by 5 bases and J by 6 bases, with 10 bases left in between. CDR3 bases: TGTGCCAGCAGTCGTTCCCGTCATGAAAAACTGTTTTTT. Translating gives CASSRSRHEKLFF.

The chain uses TRBV5-5 and TRBJ2-5, with 7 bases fitting TRBD1. Germline lookup yields CDR1 SGHKS and CDR2 YYEKEE (reference sequence). V shed 2 bases, J shed 3 bases, and the junction held 1 base outside the gene matches. The CDR3 runs to 13 residues. For the CDR3, the DNA is TGTGCCAGCAGCTTCCAGGGGGAAGAGACCCAGTACTTC. It is translated as CASSFQGEETQYF.

This sequence joins TRBV5-1 and TRBJ1-4, with D perhaps TRBD1 (5 bases). V lost 1 base and J 8 bases, leaving 15 bases between the germline ends. The CDR3 is 15 residues long. Germline CDR1 and CDR2: SGHRS and YFSETQ. CDR3 in DNA: TGCGCCAGCAGCTTGCGTCAGGGTGATGGGGAAAAACTGTTTTTT. Translated, it gives CASSLRQGDGEKLFF.

This rearrangement joins TRBV7-2 to TRBJ1-2; 7 nucleotides match TRBD1. Germline values: CDR1 SGHTA, CDR2 FQGNSA. With V trimmed by 4 bases and J by 4 bases, 3 bases remained unmatched. This CDR3 comprises 13 residues. The CDR3 bases are TGTGCCAGCAGCTCGGGACAGCCCTATGGCTACACCTTC. This gives the protein CASSSGQPYGYTF.

The V call is TRBV29-1, the J call TRBJ2-2; 10 nucleotides line up with TRBD1. Losses at the gene ends were 3 bases for V and 3 bases for J; bases not matched to a gene: 4. The CDR3 is 15 amino acids. Germline lookup yields CDR1 SQVTM and CDR2 ANQGSEA. CDR3 region: CSVEGQGLDTGELFF. The CDR3, as DNA: TGCAGCGTTGAGGGACAGGGGCTTGACACCGGGGAGCTGTTTTTT.

Written as DNA, the CDR3 is TGTGCCAGCAGCTTAGCGGTAGGGGGCCAGCCCCAGCATTTT. It codes for CASSLAVGGQPQHF. V is TRBV7-2 and J is TRBJ1-5, with 7 positions matching TRBD1. Germline CDR1 reads SGHTA; CDR2 reads FQGNSA. The junction had 3 bases not matched to a gene; V was cut back by 0 bases and J by 7 bases. The CDR3 runs 14 residues.

The V and J genes are TRBV14 and TRBJ2-3, with 7 bases fitting TRBD2. Per the germline V gene, CDR1 is SGHDN and CDR2 is FVKESK. This CDR3 region has 15 residues. J was trimmed by 2 bases and V by 11 bases; bases with no gene match: 13. CDR3 protein: CACAISGVATDTQYF. The CDR3 DNA sequence: TGTGCCTGCGCCATAAGCGGGGTAGCCACAGATACGCAGTATTTT.

The chain joins TRBV7-9 to TRBJ2-2; no clear D. Germline CDR1 reads SEHNR; CDR2 reads FQNEAQ (reference sequence). This CDR3 region has 16 residues. Trimming shortened V by 5 bases and J by 2 bases, and 15 bases separated the two germline ends. This CDR3 is CASSPVGRSNTGELFF. The CDR3 DNA is TGTGCCAGCAGCCCAGTCGGACGGTCCAACACCGGGGAGCTGTTTTTT.

The J gene is TRBJ1-2, the V gene TRBV9; 7 nucleotides agree with TRBD1. V lost 2 bases to trimming and J lost 1 base; unmatched junction nucleotides: 5. The CDR3 sequence is 15 residues long. The germline V gene has CDR1 SGDLS and CDR2 YYNGEE. CDR3 sequence: CASSVGTAVNYGYTF. CDR3 nucleotides: TGTGCCAGCAGCGTCGGGACAGCCGTTAACTATGGCTACACCTTC.

This clone has just one count. The chain is built from TRBV29-1 and TRBJ2-5; 7 bases match TRBD1. The germline CDR1 and CDR2 sequences are SQVTM and ANQGSEA. Trimming cost V 7 bases and J 6 bases; bases outside gene matches: 8. The CDR3 sequence is 12 residues long. The CDR3 nucleotides are TGCAGCGCCCTCGAGGGGGCCAAGACCCAGTACTTC. It translates to CSALEGAKTQYF.

The chain links TRBV21-1 to TRBJ2-3. TRBV21-1 is a listed pseudogene. The CDR3 runs to 16 residues. The CDR3 here is CASSAATWRALDTQYF. In DNA, the CDR3 is TGTGCCAGCAGCGCCGCAACTTGGCGCGCCTTGGATACGCAGTATTTT.

The chain uses TRBV7-9 and TRBJ2-5; D is unclear. The J call could be wrong; TRBJ2-7 is a better fit for the DNA end. The germline CDR1 and CDR2 sequences are SEHNR and FQNEAQ (reference sequence). This CDR3 is built from 11 residues. The CDR3 DNA sequence: TGTGCCGTTACCCGGACGGGCGAGCAGTACTTC. As protein: CAVTRTGEQYF.

The chain links TRBV6-5 to TRBJ2-4; D call uncertain. This CDR3 region has 14 residues. The V gene lost 4 bases and the J gene lost 7 bases, with 14 bases spanning the gap. The V gene's germline CDR1 is MNHEY and CDR2 SVGAGI. The CDR3 DNA is TGTGCCAGCAGTTTAGATAGGGTATCTAACATTCAGTACTTC. It yields the protein CASSLDRVSNIQYF.

The V and J genes are TRBV5-6 and TRBJ1-3; 7 bases match TRBD1. This CDR3 spans 16 amino acids. CDR1 and CDR2 (germline): SGHDT, YYEEEE. V lost 4 bases, J lost 0 bases, and 7 bases stayed unmatched. CDR3 nucleotide sequence: TGTGCCAGCAGCGAGGACAGGAGGAGCTCTGGAAACACCATATATTTT. Translation gives CASSEDRRSSGNTIYF.

The chain joins TRBV25-1 to TRBJ1-2, with a weak D call TRBD1 (5 bases). Germline V gene data show CDR1 as MGHDK and CDR2 as SYGVNS. Trimming removed 3 bases at V and 4 bases at J, with 12 bases between. The CDR3 has 14 amino acids. CDR3 region: CASSDWDRVYGYTF. The CDR3 DNA sequence: TGTGCCAGCAGTGATTGGGACCGCGTCTATGGCTACACCTTC.